This T cell receptor (beta chain) was found in a study of cytomegalovirus exposure and HLA in healthy donors. 60 Vbeta and 13 Jbeta primers were used in PCR. Measured with immunoSEQ multiplex PCR; TCRdb has only the in-frame clones, and not every one. The table lists 70,000 to 85,000 clones, 60% to 70% of them singletons. The CDR3 covers 17 residues. The V gene's germline CDR1 is LGHNA and CDR2 YNFKEQ. V lost 0 bases, J lost 4 bases, and 7 bases stayed unmatched. Specimen: PBMCs. The gene calls are TRBV4-2 and TRBJ1-3, with 9 nucleotides matching TRBD1. This clonotype was sampled from a young man in good health and CMV-seropositive. The CDR3 DNA follows: TGTGCCAGCAGCCAAGAGATAGGACAGGGGTACGGAAACACCATATATTTT. Encoded protein: CASSQEIGQGYGNTIYF.